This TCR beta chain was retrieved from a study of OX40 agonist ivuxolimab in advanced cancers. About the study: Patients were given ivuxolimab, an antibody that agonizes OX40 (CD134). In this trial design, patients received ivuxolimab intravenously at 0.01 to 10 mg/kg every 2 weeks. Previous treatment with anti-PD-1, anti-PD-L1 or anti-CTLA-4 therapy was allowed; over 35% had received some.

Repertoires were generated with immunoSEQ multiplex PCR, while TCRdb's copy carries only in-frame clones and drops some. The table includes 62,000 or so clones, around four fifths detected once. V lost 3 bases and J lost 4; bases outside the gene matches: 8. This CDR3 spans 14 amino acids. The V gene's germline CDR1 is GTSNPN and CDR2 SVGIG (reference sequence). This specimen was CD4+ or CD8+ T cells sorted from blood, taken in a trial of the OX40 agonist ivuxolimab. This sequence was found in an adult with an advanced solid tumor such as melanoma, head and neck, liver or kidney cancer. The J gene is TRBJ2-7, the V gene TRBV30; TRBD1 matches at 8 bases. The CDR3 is CAWRGQAGRYEQYF. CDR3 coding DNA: TGTGCCTGGAGGGGACAGGCTGGCCGGTACGAGCAGTACTTC.